These 16 T cell receptor beta chains came from one sample sequenced in a study of T cell repertoires in cytomegalovirus infection (dated by TCRdb to about 2019). The instrument was an Illumina HiSeq 1500. TCRdb applied fastp at Q25 and MiXCR to the public reads, then kept only in-frame beta chains. Entries that share a CDR3 protein sequence are merged under the most common genes and DNA. Present in this sample are just over 300,000 distinct CDR3 sequences, about a sixth of which were seen just once. 12% of the sample belongs to the ten largest clones. The sequenced sample consisted of PBMCs. All receptors come from a human donor in good health (CMV status not recorded). Some clones in this sample may be carry-over from other donors' samples.

The chain uses TRBV28 and TRBJ1-5; D call uncertain. The germline CDR1 and CDR2 sequences are MDHEN and SYDVKM. Trimming left V 2 bases short and J 9 bases short, with 8 bases between. CDR3 length equals 12 residues. Here the CDR3 DNA reads TGTGCCAGCAGTTTAACCTCGAGGCCCCAGCATTTT. Its protein is CASSLTSRPQHF.

The table lists this clonotype with a few counts. V usage is TRBV7-2 and J usage is TRBJ2-3, with D uncertain. CDR3 size: 12 residues. The germline CDR1 and CDR2 sequences are SGHTA and FQGNSA. V was clipped by 3 bases and J by 6 bases, with 7 bases between them. DNA for the CDR3: TGTGCCAGCAGCTTCTTATGGGATACGCAGTATTTT. Protein: CASSFLWDTQYF.

In this sample, this clonotype turned up many times. This chain links TRBV6-1 with TRBJ2-7; 11 bases are a match to TRBD2. This CDR3 region has 16 residues. Germline V gene sequence: CDR1 MNHNS, CDR2 SASEGT. V was clipped by 5 bases and J by 6 bases; unmatched bases: 12. CDR3 nucleotide sequence: TGTGCCAGCAGTTCCGCTAGCGGGGGGCCCGCCGCCGAGCAGTACTTC. Its protein product is CASSSASGGPAAEQYF.

The CDR3 DNA sequence: TGTGCCAGCAGTTTAGTTAGTGCGGGACTAGCGGAAAAGAGCTCCTACAATGAGCAGTTCTTC. Translation: CASSLVSAGLAEKSSYNEQFF. The chain uses TRBV12-3 or TRBV12-4 and TRBJ2-1; 11 bases map to TRBD2. The length of the CDR3 is 21 residues. V trimming: 1 base; J trimming: 0 bases; junction bases outside the gene matches: 14.

This clonotype was counted ten times or more. J is TRBJ2-7 and V is TRBV7-9, with TRBD2 matching 13 bases. The V gene's germline CDR1 is SEHNR and CDR2 FQNEAQ (reference sequence). This CDR3 contains 16 residues. Trimming took 5 bases from V and 3 from J; bases not matched to a gene: 7. The CDR3 is CASSPSGLAGDYEQYF. The CDR3 DNA sequence: TGTGCCAGCAGCCCTAGTGGACTAGCGGGGGACTACGAGCAGTACTTC.

This clonotype was picked up one time. The chain employs TRBV3-1 and TRBJ1-6; D is unclear. The CDR3 consists of 14 residues. V lost 1 base to trimming and J lost 6 bases, with 7 bases between them. The germline V gene has CDR1 LGHDT and CDR2 YNNKEL (reference sequence). This chain's CDR3 is CASSQGRGNSPLHF. CDR3 DNA sequence: TGTGCCAGCAGCCAAGGTCGCGGTAATTCACCCCTCCACTTT.

This clonotype was recorded many times. V gene TRBV7-2 combines with J gene TRBJ2-5, with D possibly being TRBD1 (6 bases). V was clipped by 5 bases and J by 5 bases, with 12 bases between them. CDR1 SGHTA and CDR2 FQGNSA come from the germline V gene. The CDR3 is 13 residues long. CDR3 region: CASSNRVAETQYF. The CDR3 coding sequence is TGTGCCAGCAGCAACAGGGTTGCGGAGACCCAGTACTTC.

V is TRBV12-3 or TRBV12-4 and J is TRBJ1-6; tentative D call: TRBD1 (6 bases). V was pared by 1 base and J by 9 bases, with 10 bases between. This CDR3 has 14 residues. The CDR3 spells CASSLGRGGSPLHF. The CDR3 coding sequence is TGTGCCAGCAGTTTAGGCAGGGGTGGTTCACCCCTCCACTTT.

The chain combines TRBV28 with TRBJ2-7; no reliable D call. This CDR3 is 15 amino acids long. V gave up 1 base and J gave up 2 bases, with 12 bases separating them. Germline CDR1 and CDR2: MDHEN and SYDVKM. This chain's CDR3 is CASSLSPTSTYEQYF. In nucleotides, the CDR3 is TGTGCCAGCAGTTTATCCCCCACAAGTACCTACGAGCAGTACTTC.

This clonotype has only a few counts. The chain links TRBV28 to TRBJ2-1, with TRBD1 matching over 11 bases. The CDR3 runs 14 residues. Trimming at V came to 4 bases and at J to 7 bases, leaving 3 bases not matched to a gene. Germline-derived CDR1 and CDR2 are MDHEN and SYDVKM. CDR3 amino acids: CASSSGQGANEQFF. CDR3 nucleotide sequence: TGTGCCAGCAGTTCCGGACAGGGGGCAAATGAGCAGTTCTTC.

This clonotype was detected only a few times. For the CDR3, the DNA is TGCGCCAGCAGCTTGTATGGATTGGAGTACGAGCAGTACTTC. Protein sequence: CASSLYGLEYEQYF. V and J are TRBV5-1 and TRBJ2-7; D unresolved. CDR1 and CDR2 from the germline V gene are SGHRS and YFSETQ. Trimming took 1 base from V and 4 from J, leaving 12 bases between them. The CDR3 totals 14 residues.

The table lists this clonotype with a few counts. CDR3 bases: TGCGCCAGCAGAGAGGACAGGACATACTCCTACGAGCAGTACTTC. Translating gives CASREDRTYSYEQYF. The chain combines TRBV5-1 with TRBJ2-7; 7 bases are shared with TRBD1. Germline V gene lookup returns CDR1 SGHRS and CDR2 YFSETQ. The CDR3 is 15 amino acids. With 5 bases clipped from V and 0 bases from J, the junction kept 8 bases outside the gene matches. Supplemented by reference TRBV5-1 and TRBJ2-7, the full variable domain reads KAGVTQTPRYLIKTRGQQVTLSCSPISGHRSVSWYQQTPGQGLQFLFEYFSETQRNKGNFPGRFSGRQFSNSRSEMNVSTLELGDSALYLCASREDRTYSYEQYFGPGTRLTVT.

This clonotype was observed at least ten times. The chain carries TRBV19 and TRBJ2-1; TRBD1 or TRBD2 may be the D gene (5 bases each). Between the trimmed V and J ends, which lost 7 bases and 4 bases, there was a span of 14 bases. Germline V CDR1 and CDR2: LNHDA, SQIVND (reference sequence). CDR3 size: 14 residues. CDR3 loop: CASMASWGYNEQFF. As DNA, the CDR3 is TGTGCCAGTATGGCTAGCTGGGGGTACAATGAGCAGTTCTTC. The variable domain in full, with the rest retrieved from reference TRBV19 and TRBJ2-1, is DGGITQSPKYLFRKEGQNVTLSCEQNLNHDAMYWYRQDPGQGLRLIYYSQIVNDFQKGDIAEGYSVSREKKESFPLTVTSAQKNPTAFYLCASMASWGYNEQFFGPGTRLTVL.

This clonotype was recorded many times. The CDR3 DNA sequence: TGTGCCAGCAGCCAAACCTCGGGGCGGAGCTCTGGGGCCAACGTCCTGACTTTC. Residues: CASSQTSGRSSGANVLTF. The chain carries TRBV7-9 and TRBJ2-6; D tentatively reads TRBD1 or TRBD2 (5 bases each). Germline-derived CDR1 and CDR2 are SEHNR and FQNEAQ (reference sequence). The CDR3 is made up of 18 amino acids. The germline V and J ends were trimmed by 5 bases and 0 bases, with 17 bases remaining between them.

This clonotype was found a few times. V is TRBV29-1 and J is TRBJ2-3; TRBD1 might be the D (5 bases). This CDR3 region has 12 residues. Germline loops: CDR1 SQVTM, CDR2 ANQGSEA. DNA of the CDR3: TGCAGGGGGCTGTTTCCCCCAGATACGCAGTATTTT. This gives the protein CRGLFPPDTQYF.

This clonotype showed up many times. The chain links TRBV10-3 to TRBJ2-2; 7 bases map to TRBD1. The CDR3 totals 15 residues. The V segment lost 3 bases and the J segment 5 bases; nucleotides outside the gene matches: 6. CDR1 and CDR2 from the germline V gene are ENHRY and SYGVKD. The CDR3 reads CAISDRDRGTGELFF. The CDR3 DNA reads as TGTGCCATCAGTGACCGGGACAGAGGGACCGGGGAGCTGTTTTTT.